The 21 T cell receptor beta chains presented below share a single source sample, sequenced in a study of T cell responses to AZD1222 COVID-19 vaccine. Some clones are missing from TCRdb's copy, which holds only in-frame ones; the method was immunoSEQ multiplex PCR. The table includes more than 75,000 clones, about 88% detected once. The specimen comprised peripheral blood, sampled on day 0 of AZD1222 vaccination. The receptors were sampled from an adult in good health.

The table lists this clone with a count of one. This rearrangement joins TRBV7-9 to TRBJ2-7; 8 bases are shared with TRBD1. Trimming cost V 1 base and J 2 bases; bases outside gene matches: 1. This CDR3 has 14 amino acids. The V gene's germline CDR1 is SEHNR and CDR2 FQNEAQ (reference sequence). The CDR3, as DNA: TGTGCCAGCAGCTTAGGGACAGGGCCCTACGAGCAGTACTTC. This codes for CASSLGTGPYEQYF. Combining the CDR3 with reference TRBV7-9 and TRBJ2-7 gives the whole variable domain DTGVSQNPRHKITKRGQNVTFRCDPISEHNRLYWYRQTLGQGPEFLTYFQNEAQLEKSRLLSDRFSAERPKGSFSTLEIQRTEQGDSAMYLCASSLGTGPYEQYFGPGTRLTVT.

V and J are TRBV6-5 and TRBJ1-1, with a tentative D call TRBD1 (6 bases). The CDR3 totals 14 residues. Germline CDR1 MNHEY, CDR2 SVGAGI. Trimming took off 7 bases at V and 4 bases at J, with 16 bases between the two ends. The CDR3 protein is CASISPYRATEAFF. Here the CDR3 DNA reads TGTGCCAGCATATCCCCCTACAGGGCCACTGAAGCTTTCTTT.

This rearrangement joins TRBV29-1 to TRBJ2-7; TRBD2 agrees at 8 bases. From germline, CDR1 is SQVTM and CDR2 ANQGSEA. The CDR3 covers 14 residues. The V and J ends lost 4 bases and 5 bases, in that order; junction bases with no gene match: 10. As DNA, the CDR3 is TGCAGCGTTGTTAACCGGGGGGGAGGGCACGAGCAGTACTTC. The encoded protein is CSVVNRGGGHEQYF.

CDR3 region: CAWKPYNEQFF. CDR3 nucleotides: TGTGCCTGGAAACCCTACAATGAGCAGTTCTTC. The chain carries TRBV30 and TRBJ2-1, with D uncertain. The V end lost 4 bases, the J end lost 2 bases, and 3 bases lay between the germline ends. The germline gives CDR1 GTSNPN, CDR2 SVGIG (reference sequence). This CDR3 has 11 residues.

In its sample, this clone ranks as medium-sized (0.01 to 0.1%). The rearrangement joins TRBV30 to TRBJ1-2; 7 bases agree with TRBD1. The CDR3 length is 11 residues. Trimming cost V 7 bases and J 8 bases; bases outside gene matches: 7. CDR1 GTSNPN and CDR2 SVGIG come from the germline V gene (reference sequence). In DNA, the CDR3 is TGTGCCTTTAGGGGGCAGGTGGGCTACACCTTC. Protein product: CAFRGQVGYTF.

V and J are TRBV6-2 or TRBV6-3 and TRBJ1-1; D gene unclear. V lost 5 bases and J 2 bases, leaving 15 bases between the germline ends. Germline V gene lookup returns CDR1 MNHEY and CDR2 SVGEGT. This CDR3 region has 15 residues. The CDR3 reads CASSPVGYRNTEAFF. CDR3 bases: TGTGCCAGCAGTCCCGTAGGGTATCGCAACACTGAAGCTTTCTTT.

V is TRBV5-1 and J is TRBJ1-1, with 7 bases fitting TRBD1. The CDR3 is 14 residues long. Per germline, CDR1 SGHRS and CDR2 YFSETQ. V trimming: 0 bases; J trimming: 7 bases; junction bases outside the gene matches: 6. CDR3 DNA sequence: TGCGCCAGCAGCTTGGGGGGGACAGCCAATGAAGCTTTCTTT. Translating gives CASSLGGTANEAFF.

This sequence joins TRBV19 and TRBJ1-3; the D gene is possibly TRBD1 (5 bases). The CDR3 loop spans 14 amino acids. The germline V and J ends were trimmed by 7 bases and 0 bases, with 10 bases remaining between them. Germline V CDR1 and CDR2: LNHDA, SQIVND (reference sequence). CDR3 sequence: CASTYQGSGNTIYF. The CDR3 coding sequence is TGTGCCAGTACCTATCAGGGCTCTGGAAACACCATATATTTT. The variable domain in full, completed from reference TRBV19 and TRBJ1-3, reads DGGITQSPKYLFRKEGQNVTLSCEQNLNHDAMYWYRQDPGQGLRLIYYSQIVNDFQKGDIAEGYSVSREKKESFPLTVTSAQKNPTAFYLCASTYQGSGNTIYFGEGSWLTVV.

The chain has TRBV5-1 and TRBJ1-2, with unresolved D. There are 15 residues in the CDR3. Germline V gives CDR1 SGHRS, CDR2 YFSETQ. V lost 0 bases, J lost 4 bases, and 13 bases lay in between. The CDR3 region is CASSLAAAEPYGYTF. CDR3 in DNA: TGCGCCAGCAGCTTGGCCGCAGCGGAGCCCTATGGCTACACCTTC.

J is TRBJ1-2 and V is TRBV4-1; D is unresolved. CDR1 is MGHRA and CDR2 is YSYEKL in the germline V gene. The length of the CDR3 is 15 residues. Deletions cut 7 bases from V and 0 bases from J, with 15 bases between. CDR3 loop: CASKQLLRANYGYTF. The CDR3 bases are TGCGCCAGCAAACAGCTCCTCCGGGCTAACTATGGCTACACCTTC.

This clone was detected a few times. The J gene is TRBJ1-6, the V gene TRBV2; TRBD1 is a possible D gene (6 bases). The V end lost 5 bases, the J end lost 7 bases, and 15 bases lay between the germline ends. Germline assignment: CDR1 SNHLY and CDR2 FYNNEI. The CDR3 covers 15 residues. The CDR3 loop is CASSPTGWGNSPLHF. In nucleotides, the CDR3 is TGTGCCAGCAGTCCGACAGGATGGGGGAATTCACCCCTCCACTTT.

A single count supports this clone. This chain connects TRBV6-5 to TRBJ1-1; D gene ambiguous. The CDR3 spans 13 residues. The germline V and J ends were trimmed by 2 bases and 1 base, with 5 bases remaining between them. The germline V gene encodes CDR1 MNHEY and CDR2 SVGAGI. Written as DNA, the CDR3 is TGTGCCAGCAGTTACGACGAGAACACTGAAGCTTTCTTT. The encoded protein is CASSYDENTEAFF.

The chain combines TRBV30 with TRBJ1-1; the D gene is possibly TRBD1 (6 bases). This CDR3 is 15 amino acids long. CDR1 and CDR2 (germline): GTSNPN, SVGIG (reference sequence). Trimming cost V 1 base and J 6 bases, with 18 bases left between them. CDR3 residues: CAWSGYRRGKAEAFF. The CDR3 DNA is TGTGCCTGGAGTGGGTATCGCAGGGGTAAGGCTGAAGCTTTCTTT.

The chain combines TRBV29-1 with TRBJ1-1; a possible D gene is TRBD1 (6 bases). Per the germline V gene, CDR1 is SQVTM and CDR2 is ANQGSEA. This CDR3 has 13 amino acids. V gave up 2 bases and J gave up 1 base, with 8 bases separating them. In nucleotides, the CDR3 is TGCAGCGTTGAATTAGGGGGGAACACTGAAGCTTTCTTT. Encoded protein: CSVELGGNTEAFF.

V gene TRBV27 combines with J gene TRBJ1-1, with D possibly being TRBD1 (6 bases). This CDR3 contains 14 residues. Per germline, CDR1 MNHEY and CDR2 SMNVEV (reference sequence). The V end lost 5 bases, the J end lost 4 bases, and 14 bases lay between the germline ends. CDR3 in amino acids: CASSTLGGITEAFF. The CDR3 coding sequence is TGTGCCAGCAGTACCTTAGGGGGAATCACTGAAGCTTTCTTT.

The chain combines TRBV15 with TRBJ1-5; weak D call: TRBD1 (5 bases). The CDR3 consists of 16 residues. Germline V gene data show CDR1 as LNHNV and CDR2 as YYDKDF (reference sequence). V was clipped by 2 bases and J by 7 bases, with 18 bases between them. CDR3 amino acids: CATSRTTTVKGQPQHF. In nucleotides, the CDR3 is TGTGCCACCAGCAGAACCACGACGGTGAAGGGGCAGCCCCAGCATTTT.

V is TRBV4-3 and J is TRBJ1-2; TRBD1 might be the D (5 bases). This CDR3 region has 16 residues. The V end was cut by 0 bases, the J end by 0 bases, with 11 bases between. The germline V gene encodes CDR1 LGHNA and CDR2 YSLEER. This CDR3 is CASSQDPGLTNYGYTF. The CDR3 DNA reads as TGCGCCAGCAGCCAAGATCCAGGGCTGACTAACTATGGCTACACCTTC.

The chain employs TRBV7-2 and TRBJ1-5; D unclear. CDR3 length: 16 residues. CDR1 is SGHTA and CDR2 is FQGNSA in the germline V gene. V lost 0 bases and J 4 bases, leaving 13 bases between the germline ends. CDR3 coding DNA: TGTGCCAGCAGCTTAGCCTTCGACAAGCGTAATCAGCCCCAGCATTTT. Translating gives CASSLAFDKRNQPQHF.

This clone was detected a few times. The rearrangement uses TRBV6-5 and TRBJ1-2; tentative D call: TRBD1 (5 bases). The CDR3 consists of 13 residues. Germline CDR1 and CDR2: MNHEY and SVGAGI. The V and J ends lost 6 bases and 2 bases respectively, with 10 bases between them. The CDR3 coding sequence is TGTGCCAGCAGCCCCGGGGGAAACTATGGCTACACCTTC. Protein sequence: CASSPGGNYGYTF.

V usage is TRBV5-1 and J usage is TRBJ2-7; a possible D gene is TRBD1 (6 bases). V was pared by 0 bases and J by 4 bases, with 11 bases between. The germline V gene has CDR1 SGHRS and CDR2 YFSETQ. This CDR3 is 14 amino acids long. Here the CDR3 DNA reads TGCGCCAGCAGCTTGGACAGGGCGAAATACGAGCAGTACTTC. As protein: CASSLDRAKYEQYF.

J is TRBJ1-1 and V is TRBV5-1; 7 bases fit TRBD1. Unmatched junction bases numbered 5, after V lost 0 bases and J lost 3 bases. The CDR3 contains 15 residues. The V gene's germline CDR1 is SGHRS and CDR2 YFSETQ. The CDR3 coding sequence is TGCGCCAGCAGCTTGGTCGGCAGGGGGGACACTGAAGCTTTCTTT. This gives the protein CASSLVGRGDTEAFF. Full variable domain (outside the CDR3, taken from reference TRBV5-1 and TRBJ1-1): KAGVTQTPRYLIKTRGQQVTLSCSPISGHRSVSWYQQTPGQGLQFLFEYFSETQRNKGNFPGRFSGRQFSNSRSEMNVSTLELGDSALYLCASSLVGRGDTEAFFGQGTRLTVV.